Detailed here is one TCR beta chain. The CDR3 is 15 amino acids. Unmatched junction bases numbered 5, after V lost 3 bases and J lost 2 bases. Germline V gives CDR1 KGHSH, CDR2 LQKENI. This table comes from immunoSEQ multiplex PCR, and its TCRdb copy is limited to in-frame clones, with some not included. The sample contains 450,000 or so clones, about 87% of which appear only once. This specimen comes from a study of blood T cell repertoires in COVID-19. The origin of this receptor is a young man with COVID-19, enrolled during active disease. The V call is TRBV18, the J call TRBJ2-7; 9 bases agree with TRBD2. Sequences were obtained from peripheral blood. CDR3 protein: CASSPSTSGTYEQYF. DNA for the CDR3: TGTGCCAGCTCACCCTCGACTAGCGGAACCTACGAGCAGTACTTC.